These 25 T cell receptor beta chains came from one sample sequenced in a study of CD8+ T cells in alopecia areata. In each case, RNA was isolated and then reverse transcribed into cDNA as the sequencing template. Clones were read by immunoSEQ multiplex PCR, and TCRdb kept only the in-frame ones, dropping some. Listed here are around 100,000 clones without any singletons, the top ten holding about 20%. Sequences were obtained from lesional skin. All receptors come from a C3H/HeJ mouse with alopecia areata. Strain MHC haplotype: H2-k.

This clone has more than one count but fewer than ten. The gene symbols are mouse symbols. The CDR3 end is not reached by the read, which stops 4 residues before it; the germline J gene fills it in. This chain links TRBV13-3 with TRBJ2-3, with D perhaps TRBD1 (7 bases). Germline V CDR1 and CDR2: NNHDY, SYVADS. V lost 5 bases, J lost 3 bases, and 10 bases lay in between. This CDR3 comprises 13 residues. The CDR3 loop is CASREGAAETLYF. Incomplete CDR3 DNA: TGTGCCAGCAGGGAGGGGGCAGCAGAA.

This clone was detected only a few times. These gene names are mouse names. From the germline J gene comes the end of the CDR3, since the read stops 4 residues before it. This chain uses TRBV13-3 with TRBJ1-4, with a tentative D call TRBD1 (6 bases). Germline CDR1 and CDR2: NNHDY and SYVADS. The CDR3 loop spans 15 amino acids. The sequenced part of the CDR3 DNA is TGTGCCAGCAGTGATGCACGTACAGGGAGCGAA. Translated: CASSDARTGSE. The entire CDR3 is CASSDARTGSERLFF. The variable domain in full, completed from reference TRBV13-3 and TRBJ1-4, reads EAAVTQSPRSKVAVTGGKVTLSCHQTNNHDYMYWYRQDTGHGLRLIHYSYVADSTEKGDIPDGYKASRPSQENFSLILELASLSQTAVYFCASSDARTGSERLFFGHGTKLSVL.

This clone was seen repeatedly, ten times or more. Gene names denote mouse genes. The read finishes 4 residues shy of the CDR3 end, and the germline J gene is used to complete it. The chain uses TRBV13-3 and TRBJ2-7, with TRBD1 matching 10 bases. Germline trimming cut 2 bases from V and 1 base from J; bases unmatched to any gene: 3. Germline V gives CDR1 NNHDY, CDR2 SYVADS. The CDR3 loop spans 15 amino acids. The CDR3 region is CASSETGGDSYEQYF. The part of the CDR3 DNA that was read is TGTGCCAGCAGTGAGACAGGGGGCGATTCCTAT.

Note on this clone: Any gene name here is a mouse gene name. The observed sequence ends 4 residues before the CDR3 terminus, with the missing tail filled in from the germline J gene. V gene TRBV1 combines with J gene TRBJ2-5; 10 bases map to TRBD2. CDR1 and CDR2 from the germline V gene are NSQYPW and LRSPGD (reference sequence). This CDR3 has 14 residues. Incomplete CDR3 DNA: TGCACCTGCAGTCGACTGGGGGGAAAAGAC. Translated, it gives CTCSRLGGKD. The whole CDR3 is CTCSRLGGKDTQYF.

Comment on this clone: Genes and germline come from the mouse. Read coverage stops 4 residues before the CDR3 terminus; the germline J gene supplies the remainder. The chain recombines TRBV13-1 with TRBJ2-7, with 8 bases matching TRBD1. V shed 4 bases and J 0 bases; nucleotides not matched to a gene: 3. Germline V gene lookup returns CDR1 NSHNY and CDR2 SYGAGN. This CDR3 is built from 14 residues. The CDR3 reads CASSPGQGSYEQYF. CDR3 bases read: TGTGCCAGCAGTCCTGGACAGGGCTCCTAT.

Details on this clone: Germline and genes: mouse. The read ends 4 residues before the CDR3 terminus; that terminus is restored from the germline J gene. This chain connects TRBV1 to TRBJ2-7, with TRBD1 matching 7 bases. Germline V gene sequence: CDR1 NSQYPW, CDR2 LRSPGD (reference sequence). CDR3 length: 16 residues. V dropped 3 bases and J dropped 0; count of bases not matched to a gene: 8. The covered CDR3 bases are TGCACCTGCAGTGCCCTGACAGGGAGGAGCTCCTAT. This codes for CTCSALTGRSSY. The CDR3 reads in full as CTCSALTGRSSYEQYF.

A note on this clone: Gene names and germline refer to mouse. Read coverage stops 4 residues before the CDR3 terminus; the germline J gene supplies the remainder. The chain links TRBV13-3 to TRBJ2-5; 12 bases line up with TRBD2. Looked up from germline, CDR1 is NNHDY and CDR2 is SYVADS. This CDR3 has 16 amino acids. V was pared by 4 bases and J by 2 bases, with 5 bases of the junction left unmatched. CDR3 sequence reads: CASSTGTGGIQDTQYF. CDR3 DNA (partial): TGTGCCAGCAGTACCGGGACTGGGGGGATCCAAGAC.

For this clone: Genes and germline are mouse. Read data end 4 residues before the CDR3 end; the end is taken from the germline J gene. This chain uses TRBV1 with TRBJ2-4; 9 bases match TRBD2. Trimming removed 0 bases from V and 3 bases from J; junction bases left unmatched: 1. CDR1 is NSQYPW and CDR2 is LRSPGD in the germline V gene (reference sequence). This CDR3 has 15 residues. CDR3 DNA (partial): TGCACCTGCAGTGCAGATGGGGGGGCACAAAAC. Encoded protein: CTCSADGGAQN. The CDR3 in its entirety is CTCSADGGAQNTLYF.

This clone was seen repeatedly, ten times or more. Any gene name here is a mouse gene name. The observed sequence ends 4 residues before the CDR3 terminus, with the missing tail filled in from the germline J gene. This chain joins TRBV1 and TRBJ2-3; TRBD2 matches 12 bases. The germline V gene encodes CDR1 NSQYPW and CDR2 LRSPGD (reference sequence). This CDR3 region has 16 residues. Trimming removed 3 bases from V and 1 base from J; junction bases left unmatched: 2. CDR3 DNA (partial): TGCACCTGCAGTGCCCGGGACTGGGGGGGTGCAGAA. Protein product: CTCSARDWGGAE. The whole CDR3 region reads CTCSARDWGGAETLYF.

This clone was observed many times. The gene symbols are mouse symbols. With the read ending 4 residues before the CDR3 end, the germline J gene is used to fill in that end. This chain uses TRBV13-3 with TRBJ2-1, with 10 bases matching TRBD2. The trim removed 3 bases at V and 6 bases at J, leaving 6 bases unmatched. Looked up from germline, CDR1 is NNHDY and CDR2 is SYVADS. The CDR3 is 15 amino acids. Partial CDR3 DNA: TGTGCCAGCAGTGCCGGGACTGGGGACAGTGCT. Its translation is CASSAGTGDSA. The full CDR3 reads CASSAGTGDSAEQFF.

In the case of this clone: TCRdb's protein and the DNA translation differ at residue 10; the protein here comes from the DNA. Each gene name is a mouse one. The CDR3 goes on 3 residues after the read ends, and that part is filled in from the germline J gene. The gene calls are TRBV13-3 and TRBJ1-6; D not resolved. TRBJ1-6 is flagged as an ORF with uncertain function. This CDR3 comprises 13 residues. Germline V lookup: CDR1 NNHDY, CDR2 SYVADS. Trimming removed 4 bases from V and 7 bases from J, with 9 bases in between. Incomplete CDR3 DNA: TGTGCCAGCAGTCCCTCTGGGAATTCGCCC. Residues: CASSPSGNSP. The entire CDR3 sequence reads CASSPSGNSPLYF.

A word on this clone: Genes and germline are mouse. The read ends 4 residues before the CDR3 terminus; that terminus is restored from the germline J gene. The chain is built from TRBV31 and TRBJ2-1; 8 bases align to TRBD2. Trimming removed 5 bases from V and 1 base from J; junction bases left unmatched: 4. The CDR3 sequence is 14 residues long. CDR1 and CDR2 (germline): GKSSPN, SITVG. The CDR3 here is CAWSLGGNYAEQFF. CDR3 DNA (partial): TGTGCCTGGTCTTTGGGGGGGAACTATGCT.

Comment on this clone: Gene names and germline match the mouse. Incomplete CDR3 DNA: TGTGCCAGCAGTGATTTGTCTGGGGGGAACACCGGG. It yields the protein CASSDLSGGNTG. The whole CDR3 reads CASSDLSGGNTGQLYF. The chain couples TRBV13-3 to TRBJ2-2; 8 bases fit TRBD2. The read ends 4 residues early relative to the CDR3; the germline J gene fills the gap. The CDR3 runs 16 residues. With 1 base clipped from V and 2 bases from J, the junction kept 4 bases outside the gene matches. From germline, CDR1 is NNHDY and CDR2 SYVADS.

This clone was picked up a small number of times. Genes here carry mouse names. The read falls 4 residues short of the CDR3 end, and the missing part is taken from the germline J gene. The J gene is TRBJ2-3, the V gene TRBV17, with TRBD2 matching over 7 bases. Losses at the gene ends were 1 base for V and 1 base for J; bases not matched to a gene: 5. Germline CDR1 MNHDT, CDR2 YYDKIL. CDR3 size: 16 residues. The CDR3 protein is CASSRAGGDGAETLYF. The CDR3 DNA, read in part, is TGTGCTAGCAGTAGAGCGGGGGGGGATGGTGCAGAA.

The sample holds a few counts of this clone. Mouse gene names and germline throughout. The read terminates 4 residues ahead of where the CDR3 ends, so the germline J gene completes it. The J gene is TRBJ2-5, the V gene TRBV1, with TRBD1 as a possible D gene (6 bases). This CDR3 contains 11 residues. Per germline, CDR1 NSQYPW and CDR2 LRSPGD (reference sequence). The covered CDR3 bases are TGCACCTGTGGGACAAAAGAC. Translation: CTCGTKD. The CDR3 reads in full as CTCGTKDTQYF.

As concerns this clone: Gene names are mouse gene names. Coverage ceases 4 residues before the CDR3 finishes, and the germline J gene fills in the end. The chain couples TRBV13-2 to TRBJ2-1, with D perhaps matching TRBD1 (6 bases). V lost 1 base and J lost 2, with 10 bases in between. There are 15 residues in the CDR3. The V gene's germline CDR1 is NNHNN and CDR2 SYGAGS (reference sequence). This chain's CDR3 is CASGDRGGDYAEQFF. CDR3 DNA, as far as it was read: TGTGCCAGCGGTGATCGAGGGGGTGACTATGCT.

On this clone: Gene names are the mouse ones. The sequence runs out 4 residues before the end of the CDR3; the remainder is reconstructed from the germline J gene. This sequence joins TRBV13-3 and TRBJ2-3, with a possible D match to TRBD1 (5 bases). Germline V lookup: CDR1 NNHDY, CDR2 SYVADS. V was clipped by 0 bases and J by 0 bases, with 8 bases between them. This CDR3 is built from 15 residues. CDR3 sequence: CASSDAPGSAETLYF. CDR3 DNA (partial): TGTGCCAGCAGTGATGCGCCAGGGAGTGCAGAA.

This clone was counted between two and nine times. Gene names are mouse gene names. The read stops 4 residues short of the end of the CDR3; the missing end is completed from the germline J gene. The rearrangement uses TRBV1 and TRBJ1-4; 10 nucleotides line up with TRBD1. Germline CDR1 NSQYPW, CDR2 LRSPGD (reference sequence). The CDR3 consists of 16 residues. Trimming took 3 bases from V and 3 from J; bases not matched to a gene: 4. The part of the CDR3 DNA that was read is TGCACCTGCAGTGCCCAGACAGGGGGCACCAACGAA. Translating it yields CTCSAQTGGTNE. The whole CDR3 region reads CTCSAQTGGTNERLFF.

In its sample, this clone was seen a few times. Gene names follow the mouse nomenclature. The sequenced fragment ends 4 residues before the CDR3 boundary, so the rest is inferred from the germline J gene. The same CDR3 can be traced to other DNA sequences in this sample. V and J are TRBV19 and TRBJ1-1, with TRBD1 matching 7 bases. CDR1 and CDR2 from the germline V gene are FNHDT and SITEND (reference sequence). V trimming: 2 bases; J trimming: 0 bases; junction bases outside the gene matches: 4. The CDR3 contains 15 residues. The sequenced part of the CDR3 DNA is TGTGCCAGCAGTATCGGAACAGGGGCAAACACA. Protein product: CASSIGTGANT. The CDR3, in full, reads CASSIGTGANTEVFF.

As for this clone: Mouse gene names apply. The read ends 4 residues before the CDR3 terminus; that terminus is restored from the germline J gene. The V and J genes are TRBV13-3 and TRBJ2-2; a weak D match, TRBD1 (5 bases). Germline CDR1 NNHDY, CDR2 SYVADS. The CDR3 runs 15 residues. V gave up 0 bases and J gave up 4 bases, with 10 bases separating them. The CDR3 loop is CASSDEGFGTGQLYF. CDR3 DNA, as far as it was read: TGTGCCAGCAGTGATGAGGGGTTCGGCACCGGG.

Concerning this clone: Mouse gene names apply. The CDR3 DNA, read in part, is TGTGCCAGCAGCCCCGGGACTGGGGGGGAGCTAGGCCAAGAC. Amino acids: CASSPGTGGELGQD. The whole CDR3 region reads CASSPGTGGELGQDTQYF. The V call is TRBV13-3, the J call TRBJ2-5, with 13 bases identical to TRBD2. The DNA ends 4 residues before the CDR3 does, and the rest of the CDR3 is filled in from the germline J gene. Germline V gives CDR1 NNHDY, CDR2 SYVADS. With 5 bases clipped from V and 2 bases from J, the junction kept 11 bases outside the gene matches. CDR3 length: 18 amino acids. Based on the CDR3 plus reference TRBV13-3 and TRBJ2-5, the full variable domain is EAAVTQSPRSKVAVTGGKVTLSCHQTNNHDYMYWYRQDTGHGLRLIHYSYVADSTEKGDIPDGYKASRPSQENFSLILELASLSQTAVYFCASSPGTGGELGQDTQYFGPGTRLLVL.

About this clone itself: A much bigger clone sits one base away, suggesting this may be a read error. Mouse gene names apply. The read halts 4 residues ahead of the CDR3 end, with the missing end drawn from the germline J gene. The chain carries TRBV19 and TRBJ2-5; the match to TRBD1 covers 7 bases. The CDR3 is 13 amino acids. After removal of 3 bases from V and 2 bases from J, the junction contained 0 bases not matched to a gene. Germline values: CDR1 FNHDT, CDR2 SITEND (reference sequence). This CDR3 is CASSRTGQDTQYF. The DNA read from the CDR3 is TGTGCCAGCAGTAGGACAGGCCAAGAC.

Comment on this clone: The listed genes are named as in mouse. The observed sequence ends 4 residues before the CDR3 terminus, with the missing tail filled in from the germline J gene. The genes are TRBV19 and TRBJ1-2; D remains ambiguous. This CDR3 spans 15 amino acids. The V end was cut by 2 bases, the J end by 0 bases, with 11 bases between. Looked up from germline, CDR1 is FNHDT and CDR2 is SITEND (reference sequence). CDR3 bases read: TGTGCCAGCAGTATGGGTACCCCTGCAAACTCC. Amino acids: CASSMGTPANS. The CDR3 in full is CASSMGTPANSDYTF.

This clone was recorded a few times. Gene names refer to mouse genes. The CDR3 extends 4 residues past the end of the read, so its final part is completed from the germline J gene. The chain recombines TRBV13-1 with TRBJ2-1; 8 bases fit TRBD1. The CDR3 covers 15 residues. J gave up 6 bases and V 2 bases, and 7 bases lay outside the gene matches. Germline V lookup: CDR1 NSHNY, CDR2 SYGAGN. Incomplete CDR3 DNA: TGTGCCAGCAGTGACAGGGGGCGGGGGTTTGCT. This codes for CASSDRGRGFA. The whole CDR3 region reads CASSDRGRGFAEQFF.

Points on this clone: Gene names denote mouse genes. With the read ending 4 residues before the CDR3 end, the germline J gene is used to fill in that end. The chain is built from TRBV1 and TRBJ2-5; 7 bases are shared with TRBD1. The CDR3 is made up of 17 amino acids. The germline gives CDR1 NSQYPW, CDR2 LRSPGD (reference sequence). J was trimmed by 1 base and V by 3 bases; bases with no gene match: 10. The CDR3 sequence is CTCSAPARQGDQDTQYF. Incomplete CDR3 DNA: TGCACCTGCAGTGCCCCCGCTAGACAGGGAGACCAAGAC.